This entry concerns a single T cell receptor beta chain. This clonotype came up many times. It lacks a known antigen. Base-call qualities are not available, and no considerably larger clone is one nucleotide away. This specimen belongs to a study of T cells in Graves' hyperthyroidism and ophthalmopathy (dated by TCRdb to about 2019). About the full investigation: Peripheral blood was sampled at the time of initial diagnosis, prior to any treatment. A discovery cohort of fewer than 110 patients, about 40 with Graves' ophthalmopathy and under 60 with stable Graves' hyperthyroidism, was used to find distinguishing TCR V-J signatures. Prospective prediction of ophthalmopathy was tested in an independent validation cohort of approximately 19 hyperthyroidism patients and 17 patients who later progressed to ophthalmopathy. The 75 to 100 discovery patients were randomly split 7:3 into training and test sets. Thyroid tissue and blood T-cell repertoires from about 6 Graves' hyperthyroidism patients were also compared in the study. Once sampling was done, hyperthyroidism patients were given methimazole at a starting dose of 30 mg daily, whereas ophthalmopathy patients were given high-dose intravenous methylprednisolone. The paper describes TCR Vbeta CDR3 sequencing of 135 peripheral blood samples, made up of around 41 ophthalmopathy patients, roughly 80 hyperthyroidism patients and approximately 17 progressor patients.

Broader findings and caveats from the paper: No statistical method was used to set the sample size in advance, and investigators knew the group allocation. Most expanded thyroid clonotypes (frequency above 0.001) were also detected in blood, suggesting blood repertoires may reflect thyroid immune responses. In validation, progression to ophthalmopathy was predicted by the model with 70.59% sensitivity and approximately 78% specificity, a median of approximately 6.5 months before onset. Ophthalmopathy was separated from stable hyperthyroidism by a 13 V-J signature model, with roughly 88% sensitivity and roughly 84% specificity obtained in cross-validation and 80%/75% obtained in testing.

TCR beta CDR3 regions were amplified from RNA transcripts. A first-round RT-PCR of the TCR CDR3 used the HTBI primer set with the Qiagen OneStep RT-PCR kit. The libraries were constructed in a second round of multiplex PCR and then size-selected and purified. Libraries were sequenced paired-end with 100 bp reads on an Illumina HiSeq2000. The source study handled its data this way. Raw data were processed with SOAPnuke, discarding reads with adapters, uncalled bases, mean Phred below 15, or no exact constant-primer or identifier match. COPE v1.2.5 was used to merge high-quality paired reads, and clonotypes were defined as unique nucleotide sequences. MiTCR v1.1 was used to align the clonotypes against IMGT TRBV, TRBD and TRBJ reference segments. Only V-J combinations with frequency above 0.0001, covering approximately 99% of repertoires, were analysed. A TCS score was defined as the ratio between F50 (clonal expansion) and ExV (chaos), using BLOSUM62-based TCRdist between CDR3 peptides within each V-J. Welch's t-statistics and random forest reduced around 510 V-J features to roughly 13, which were used in a naive Bayes classifier (R e1071). The public sequencing data were trimmed at Q25 with fastp and processed into clonotypes with MiXCR by TCRdb, which kept only in-frame beta chains. Under each unique CDR3 protein, matching rows form one entry showing the most common genes and DNA. Here the V and J calls rest on TCRdb's processing, not on the authors' analysis. In all, the sample holds roughly 400,000 distinct CDR3 sequences, and about an eighth of those were seen once. The ten largest clones represent 25% to 30% of the sample.

A distance of 15 bases separates the germline ends of V and J, which lose 6 bases and 0 bases respectively. The germline V gene gives CDR1 as SGHNT and CDR2 as YENEEA. There are 15 amino acids in the CDR3, from cysteine to phenylalanine inclusive. The sequence is cut down to CDR3 DNA, 45 bases in frame from base 1. Ophthalmopathy patients had moderately to severely active disease, Clinical Activity Score of at least 3, NOSPECS grade of at least 4, and duration under 3 months. Exclusion was applied to patients with uncontrolled infections, other autoimmune diseases, pregnancy or lactation. Clinical symptoms, serum thyroxine and TRAb, thyroid ultrasound, and orbital computed tomography formed the basis for the diagnoses. PBMCs were isolated from more than 8 ml of fresh peripheral blood by Ficoll-Paque density gradient centrifugation. Trizol reagent was used to extract total RNA, and RNA quality was then checked on an Agilent 2100 Bioanalyzer.

This TCR was sampled from a man aged 45-65 years with Graves' ophthalmopathy. Source material: blood. The chain is assembled from TRBV11-3 and TRBJ2-7; the D gene is possibly TRBD2, with 5 bases matching. The encoded CDR3 is CASSPSSSRSYEQYF. The DNA sequence is given as TGTGCCAGCAGTCCGTCTAGCTCTCGCTCCTACGAGCAGTACTTC.